The T cell receptor (beta chain) described here comes from a study of blood T cells in healthy people across ages. The authors ran a second PCR of roughly 7 to 11 cycles using a sample-barcoded 5' primer and a J-beta primer mix. Using its own MiXCR run on the 5' RACE reads, TCRdb lists one record per CDR3 protein. This table has some 700,000 distinct CDR3 sequences, 20% to 25% appearing once. CDR3 length: 15 amino acids. V shed 2 bases and J shed 2 bases, with 10 bases lying between them. Germline loops: CDR1 SGHTA, CDR2 FQGNSA. The receptor was isolated from a man aged 65 to 79 in good health. V is TRBV7-2 and J is TRBJ1-5, with D perhaps matching TRBD1 (5 bases). The sequenced material came from blood. This CDR3 is CASSLLGQGNQPQHF. CDR3 sequence (DNA): TGTGCCAGCAGCTTATTGGGGCAGGGCAATCAGCCCCAGCATTTT.